Reported below is one T cell receptor beta chain. Assay used: immunoSEQ multiplex PCR; TCRdb lists only in-frame clones, some missing. The data show roughly 1,000,000 clones, with about four fifths seen just once and around 0.47% held by the top ten. The data belong to a study of shared clonotypes between healthy human individuals. Per the germline V gene, CDR1 is SGDLS and CDR2 is YYNGEE. The CDR3 is made up of 15 amino acids. The V segment lost 4 bases and the J segment 3 bases; nucleotides outside the gene matches: 6. The sequenced sample consisted of memory CD4+ T cells from PBMCs. Subset noted: CD45RA-negative fraction. The chain uses TRBV9 and TRBJ2-2; 7 nucleotides agree with TRBD1. The source of this sequence is a man between 18 and 29 years old in good health. Some clones in this sample may be carry-over from other donors' samples. The CDR3 here is CASSRRGQDTGELFF. CDR3 nucleotides: TGTGCCAGCAGCAGAAGGGGGCAGGACACCGGGGAGCTGTTTTTT.